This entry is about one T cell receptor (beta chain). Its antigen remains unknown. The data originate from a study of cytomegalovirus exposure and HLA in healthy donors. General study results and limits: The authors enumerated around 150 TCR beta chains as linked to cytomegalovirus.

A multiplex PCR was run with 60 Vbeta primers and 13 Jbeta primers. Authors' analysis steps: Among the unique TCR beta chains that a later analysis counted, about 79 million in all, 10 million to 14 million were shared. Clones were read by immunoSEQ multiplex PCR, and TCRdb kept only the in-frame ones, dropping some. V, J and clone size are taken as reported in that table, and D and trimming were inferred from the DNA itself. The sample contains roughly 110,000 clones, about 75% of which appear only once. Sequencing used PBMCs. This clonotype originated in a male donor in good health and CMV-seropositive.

In DNA form, the CDR3 reads TGTGCCAGCAGCGTAGTACAGGCGAACACCGGGGAGCTGTTTTTT. Protein sequence: CASSVVQANTGELFF. This chain links TRBV9 with TRBJ2-2; tentative D call: TRBD1 (5 bases). The CDR3 spans 15 residues. CDR1 and CDR2 (germline): SGDLS, YYNGEE. V dropped 0 bases and J dropped 0 bases, with 6 bases sitting between them. Full variable domain (remainder filled in from reference TRBV9 and TRBJ2-2): DSGVTQTPKHLITATGQRVTLRCSPRSGDLSVYWYQQSLDQGLQFLIQYYNGEERAKGNILERFSAQQFPDLHSELNLSSLELGDSALYFCASSVVQANTGELFFGEGSRLTVL.